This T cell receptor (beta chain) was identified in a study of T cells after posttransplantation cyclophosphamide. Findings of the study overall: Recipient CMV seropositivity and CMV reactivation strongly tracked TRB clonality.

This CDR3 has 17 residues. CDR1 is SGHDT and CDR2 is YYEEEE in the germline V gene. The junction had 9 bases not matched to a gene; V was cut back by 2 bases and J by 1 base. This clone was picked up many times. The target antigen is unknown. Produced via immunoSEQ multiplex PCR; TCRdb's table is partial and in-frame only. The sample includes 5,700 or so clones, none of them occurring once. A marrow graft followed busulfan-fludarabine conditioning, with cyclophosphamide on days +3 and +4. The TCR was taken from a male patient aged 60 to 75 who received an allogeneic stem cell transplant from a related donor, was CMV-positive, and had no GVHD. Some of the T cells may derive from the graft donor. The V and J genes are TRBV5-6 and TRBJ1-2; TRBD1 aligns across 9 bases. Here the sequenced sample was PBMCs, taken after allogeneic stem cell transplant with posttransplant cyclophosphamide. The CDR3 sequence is CASSFRISGQGNYGYTF. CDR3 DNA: TGTGCCAGCAGCTTTCGTATATCGGGACAGGGTAACTATGGCTACACCTTC.